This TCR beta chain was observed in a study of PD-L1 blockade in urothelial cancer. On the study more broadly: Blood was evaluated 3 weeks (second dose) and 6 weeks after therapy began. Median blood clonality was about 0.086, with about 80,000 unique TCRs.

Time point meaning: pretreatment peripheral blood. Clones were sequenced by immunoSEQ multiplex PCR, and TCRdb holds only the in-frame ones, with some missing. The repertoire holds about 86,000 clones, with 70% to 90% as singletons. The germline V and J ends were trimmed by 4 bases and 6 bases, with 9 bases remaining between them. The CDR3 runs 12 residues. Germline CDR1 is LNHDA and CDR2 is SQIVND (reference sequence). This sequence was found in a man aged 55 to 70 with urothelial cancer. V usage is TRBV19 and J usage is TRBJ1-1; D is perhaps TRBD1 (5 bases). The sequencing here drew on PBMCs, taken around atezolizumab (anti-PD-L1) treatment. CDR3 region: CASSTTGAEAFF. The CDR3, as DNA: TGTGCCAGTAGTACCACAGGAGCTGAAGCTTTCTTT.